The 13 T cell receptor beta chains reported below all come from one sample, sequenced in a study of T cell responses to AZD1222 COVID-19 vaccine. Profiling relied on immunoSEQ multiplex PCR, and the TCRdb table lists in-frame clones only, not all of them. Of 150,000 to 200,000 clones detected, around 92% appear once; the ten largest clones hold 1.3%. The sample here was peripheral blood, taken on day 0 of AZD1222 vaccination. All receptors derive from an adult in good health.

This chain uses TRBV7-2 with TRBJ1-2; D unclear. Germline CDR1 is SGHTA and CDR2 is FQGNSA. Trimming removed 6 bases at V and 7 bases at J, with 15 bases between. The CDR3 spans 13 residues. The chain's CDR3 is CASREPPRGGYTF. The CDR3 DNA reads TGTGCCAGCAGGGAACCCCCGCGGGGTGGCTACACCTTC.

The chain couples TRBV5-1 to TRBJ1-1, with D tentatively TRBD1 (5 bases). The CDR3 totals 13 residues. V shed 4 bases and J shed 1 base, with 8 bases lying between them. Germline lookup yields CDR1 SGHRS and CDR2 YFSETQ. CDR3 loop: CASSRGENTEAFF. CDR3 DNA: TGCGCCAGCAGCCGGGGGGAGAACACTGAAGCTTTCTTT.

This clone has just a few counts. The chain is built from TRBV6-1 and TRBJ2-7; D may match TRBD1 or TRBD2 (6 bases each). Germline V gene sequence: CDR1 MNHNS, CDR2 SASEGT. V dropped 0 bases and J dropped 7 bases, with 16 bases sitting between them. The CDR3 has 15 residues. The CDR3 coding sequence is TGTGCCAGCAGTGAAGCGGAGGGGACATCAAGGGAGCAGTACTTC. This encodes CASSEAEGTSREQYF.

This sequence joins TRBV9 and TRBJ2-6; no definite D call. Trimming took 4 bases from V and 0 from J, leaving 5 bases between them. Germline loops: CDR1 SGDLS, CDR2 YYNGEE. This CDR3 is 14 amino acids long. In DNA form, the CDR3 reads TGTGCCAGCAGCTCCGGCTCTGGGGCCAACGTCCTGACTTTC. Translation gives CASSSGSGANVLTF.

The chain links TRBV7-2 to TRBJ2-1, with 14 positions matching TRBD2. V shed 4 bases, J shed 9 bases, and the junction held 5 bases outside the gene matches. The germline V gene encodes CDR1 SGHTA and CDR2 FQGNSA. There are 15 residues in the CDR3. CDR3 loop: CASSSTSGRAIEQFF. CDR3 bases: TGTGCCAGCAGCTCGACTAGCGGGAGGGCCATTGAGCAGTTCTTC.

The J gene is TRBJ1-2, the V gene TRBV6-5, with D possibly being TRBD1 (6 bases). The CDR3 covers 12 residues. The V gene's germline CDR1 is MNHEY and CDR2 SVGAGI. Trimming took off 6 bases at V and 4 bases at J, with 9 bases between the two ends. In DNA, the CDR3 is TGTGCCAGCAGCACAGGGCCCTATGGCTACACCTTC. It yields the protein CASSTGPYGYTF.

V and J are TRBV30 and TRBJ1-2; no firm D call. The CDR3 length is 14 residues. V was trimmed by 4 bases and J by 8 bases, leaving 20 bases between them. The germline V gene has CDR1 GTSNPN and CDR2 SVGIG (reference sequence). CDR3 region: CAWTDPGVREGYTF. As DNA, the CDR3 is TGTGCCTGGACCGACCCCGGGGTACGGGAGGGCTACACCTTC.

This clone was counted a single time. V is TRBV6-5 and J is TRBJ1-4; D possibly corresponds to TRBD1 (5 bases). Germline V gene lookup returns CDR1 MNHEY and CDR2 SVGAGI. V lost 0 bases to trimming and J lost 10 bases, with 15 bases between them. The CDR3 covers 15 residues. In DNA form, the CDR3 reads TGTGCCAGCAGTTACTCGCAGGGCCATAAGGGAAAACTGTTTTTT. Translation gives CASSYSQGHKGKLFF.

Points on this clone: This sample also contains other DNA sequences that code for the same CDR3. This rearrangement joins TRBV6-1 to TRBJ1-2, with D hard to call. The length of the CDR3 is 13 residues. Trimming stripped 3 bases from V and 2 bases from J, with 7 bases between. The germline gives CDR1 MNHNS, CDR2 SASEGT. The CDR3 DNA follows: TGTGCCAGCAGTGAGGCAGGAAACTATGGCTACACCTTC. Amino acids: CASSEAGNYGYTF.

A few counts support this clone. The V gene is TRBV25-1, the J gene TRBJ1-3; D is unclear. The CDR3 length is 11 residues. CDR1 is MGHDK and CDR2 is SYGVNS in the germline V gene. Trimming left V 6 bases short and J 4 bases short, with 4 bases between. CDR3 protein: CASRWGNTIYF. In nucleotides, the CDR3 is TGTGCCAGCAGGTGGGGAAACACCATATATTTT.

The V call is TRBV7-6, the J call TRBJ1-1; no definite D call. Trimming pared 1 base from V and 6 bases from J, leaving 9 bases between. Germline V gives CDR1 SGHVS, CDR2 FNYEAQ. The CDR3 has 13 amino acids. CDR3 nucleotides: TGTGCCAGCAGCTTAGGGGTTAGGTCTGAAGCTTTCTTT. Protein sequence: CASSLGVRSEAFF.

This chain uses TRBV6-5 with TRBJ2-2; D unclear. The ends were cut back, 0 bases at V and 2 bases at J, with 10 bases in the middle. Germline CDR1 MNHEY, CDR2 SVGAGI. This CDR3 contains 16 residues. In nucleotides, the CDR3 is TGTGCCAGCAGTTACTCTCCAGGAGTAAACACCGGGGAGCTGTTTTTT. Protein product: CASSYSPGVNTGELFF.

The J gene is TRBJ1-2, the V gene TRBV28; unclear D gene. Trimming stripped 7 bases from V and 4 bases from J, with 13 bases between. Germline CDR1 reads MDHEN; CDR2 reads SYDVKM. The CDR3 runs to 13 residues. The CDR3 DNA follows: TGTGCCAGCAAAAGGCACGGTCCCTATGGCTACACCTTC. Translating gives CASKRHGPYGYTF.